Here is one T cell receptor beta chain with its context. The antigen is not known. The entry originates in a study of T cell responses to AZD1222 COVID-19 vaccine. Notes on the study in general: As reported, nearly half of all spike-specific TCRs target variant regions that are unmutated. Donors were chiefly white British, with a greater number of females, and clonal diversity was perhaps underestimated. The breadth and depth of Spike-specific TCRs increased once two AZD1222 doses had been given.

Deletions cut 1 base from V and 3 bases from J, with 4 bases between. This CDR3 comprises 12 residues. Germline CDR1 is LNHNV and CDR2 is YYDKDF (reference sequence). This table comes from immunoSEQ multiplex PCR, and its TCRdb copy is limited to in-frame clones, with some not included. Of under 200,000 clones detected, more than 75% appear once; the ten largest clones hold approximately 4.3%. Sequencing was performed on peripheral blood, taken 28 days after the second AZD1222 dose. The J gene is TRBJ2-7, the V gene TRBV15; D gene unclear. This clonotype was sampled from an adult who received the AZD1222 COVID-19 vaccine. The CDR3 spells CATSRGVYEQYF. DNA for the CDR3: TGTGCCACCAGCAGAGGGGTCTACGAGCAGTACTTC.